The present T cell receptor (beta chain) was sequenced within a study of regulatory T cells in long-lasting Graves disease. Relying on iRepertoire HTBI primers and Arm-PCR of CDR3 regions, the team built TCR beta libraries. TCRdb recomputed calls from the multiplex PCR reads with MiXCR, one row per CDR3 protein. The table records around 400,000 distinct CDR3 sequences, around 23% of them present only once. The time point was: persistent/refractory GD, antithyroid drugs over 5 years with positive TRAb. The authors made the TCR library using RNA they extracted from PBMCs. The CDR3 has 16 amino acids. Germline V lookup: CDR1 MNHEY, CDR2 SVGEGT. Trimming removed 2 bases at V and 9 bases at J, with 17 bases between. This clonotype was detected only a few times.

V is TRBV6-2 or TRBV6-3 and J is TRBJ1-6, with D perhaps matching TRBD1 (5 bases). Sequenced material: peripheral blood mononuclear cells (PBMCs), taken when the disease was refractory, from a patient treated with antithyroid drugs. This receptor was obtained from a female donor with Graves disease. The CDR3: CASSYPQPKGFSPLHF. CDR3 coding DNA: TGTGCCAGCAGTTACCCACAGCCAAAGGGGTTTTCACCCCTCCACTTT.